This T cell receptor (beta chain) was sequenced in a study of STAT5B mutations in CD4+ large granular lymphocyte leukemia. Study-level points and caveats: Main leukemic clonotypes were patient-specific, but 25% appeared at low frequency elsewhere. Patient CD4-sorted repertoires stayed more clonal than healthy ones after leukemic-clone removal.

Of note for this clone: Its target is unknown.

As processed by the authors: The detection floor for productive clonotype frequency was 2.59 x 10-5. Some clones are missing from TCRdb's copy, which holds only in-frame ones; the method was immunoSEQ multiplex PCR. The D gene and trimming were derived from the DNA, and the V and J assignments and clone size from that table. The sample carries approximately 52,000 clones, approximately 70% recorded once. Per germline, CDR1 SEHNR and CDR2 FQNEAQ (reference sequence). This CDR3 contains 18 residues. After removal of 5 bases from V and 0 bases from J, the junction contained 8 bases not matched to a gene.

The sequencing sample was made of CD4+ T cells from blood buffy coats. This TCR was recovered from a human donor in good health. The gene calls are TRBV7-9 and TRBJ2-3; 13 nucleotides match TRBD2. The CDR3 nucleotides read TGTGCCAGCAGCCCAGGGACTAGCGGGGTCCCCAGCACAGATACGCAGTATTTT. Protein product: CASSPGTSGVPSTDTQYF.